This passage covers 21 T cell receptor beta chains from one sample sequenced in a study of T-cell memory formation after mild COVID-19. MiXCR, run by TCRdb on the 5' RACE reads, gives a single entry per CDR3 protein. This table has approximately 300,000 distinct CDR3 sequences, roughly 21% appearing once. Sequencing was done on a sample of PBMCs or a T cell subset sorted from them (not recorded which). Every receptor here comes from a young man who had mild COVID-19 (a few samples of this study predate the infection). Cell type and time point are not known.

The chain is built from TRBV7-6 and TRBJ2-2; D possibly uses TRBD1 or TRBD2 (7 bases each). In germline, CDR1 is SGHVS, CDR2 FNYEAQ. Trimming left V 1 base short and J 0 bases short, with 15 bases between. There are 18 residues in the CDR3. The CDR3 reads CASSLEGGGISNTGELFF. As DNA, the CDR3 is TGTGCCAGCAGCTTAGAGGGAGGGGGCATTTCGAACACCGGGGAGCTGTTTTTT.

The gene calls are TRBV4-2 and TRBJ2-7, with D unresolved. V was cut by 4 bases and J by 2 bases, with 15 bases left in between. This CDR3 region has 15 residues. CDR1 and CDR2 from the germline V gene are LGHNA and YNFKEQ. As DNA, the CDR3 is TGTGCCAGCAGCCTAACAACTTCCGGGCCCTACGAGCAGTACTTC. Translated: CASSLTTSGPYEQYF.

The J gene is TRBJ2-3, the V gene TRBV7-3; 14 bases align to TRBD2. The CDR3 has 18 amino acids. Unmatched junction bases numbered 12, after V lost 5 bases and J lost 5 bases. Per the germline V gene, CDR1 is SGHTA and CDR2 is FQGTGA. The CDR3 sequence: CASSQGTSGGLSQDTQYF. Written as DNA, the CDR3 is TGTGCCAGCAGCCAAGGGACTAGCGGGGGACTTTCGCAAGATACGCAGTATTTT.

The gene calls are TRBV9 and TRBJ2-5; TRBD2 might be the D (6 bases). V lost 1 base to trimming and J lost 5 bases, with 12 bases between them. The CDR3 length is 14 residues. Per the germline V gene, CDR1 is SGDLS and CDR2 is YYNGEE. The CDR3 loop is CASSVTGAAETQYF. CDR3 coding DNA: TGTGCCAGCAGCGTAACGGGAGCCGCGGAGACCCAGTACTTC. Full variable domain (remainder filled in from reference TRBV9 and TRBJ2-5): DSGVTQTPKHLITATGQRVTLRCSPRSGDLSVYWYQQSLDQGLQFLIQYYNGEERAKGNILERFSAQQFPDLHSELNLSSLELGDSALYFCASSVTGAAETQYFGPGTRLLVL.

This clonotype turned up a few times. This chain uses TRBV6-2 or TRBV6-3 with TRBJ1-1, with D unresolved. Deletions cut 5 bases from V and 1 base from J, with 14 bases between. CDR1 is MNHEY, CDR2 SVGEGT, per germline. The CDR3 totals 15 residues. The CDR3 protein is CASSGPPYGNTEAFF. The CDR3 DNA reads TGTGCCAGCAGTGGACCCCCCTACGGGAACACTGAAGCTTTCTTT.

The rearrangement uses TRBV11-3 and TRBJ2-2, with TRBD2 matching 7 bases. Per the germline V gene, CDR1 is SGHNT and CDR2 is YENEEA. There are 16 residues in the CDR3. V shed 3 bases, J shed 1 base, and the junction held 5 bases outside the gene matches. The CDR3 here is CASSLGPGGNTGELFF. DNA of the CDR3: TGTGCCAGCAGCTTGGGTCCGGGGGGGAACACCGGGGAGCTGTTTTTT.

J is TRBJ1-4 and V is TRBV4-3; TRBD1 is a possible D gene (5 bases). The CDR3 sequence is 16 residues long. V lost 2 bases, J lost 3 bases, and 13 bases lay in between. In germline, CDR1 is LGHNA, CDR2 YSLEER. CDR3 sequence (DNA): TGCGCCAGCAGCCAATCTGCTCAGGGAGCTAATGAAAAACTGTTTTTT. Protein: CASSQSAQGANEKLFF.

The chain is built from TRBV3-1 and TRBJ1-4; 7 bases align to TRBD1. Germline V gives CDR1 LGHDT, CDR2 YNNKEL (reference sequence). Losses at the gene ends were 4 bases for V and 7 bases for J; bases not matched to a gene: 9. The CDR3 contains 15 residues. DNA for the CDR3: TGTGCCAGCAGCCCTCCCGGGACAGTGGTTGAAAAACTGTTTTTT. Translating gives CASSPPGTVVEKLFF.

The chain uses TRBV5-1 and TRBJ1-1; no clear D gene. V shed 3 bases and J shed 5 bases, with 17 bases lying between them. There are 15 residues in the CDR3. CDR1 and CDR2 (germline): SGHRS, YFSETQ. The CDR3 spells CASSYRIGVGTEAFF. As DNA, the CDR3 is TGCGCCAGCAGCTATCGAATCGGAGTTGGGACTGAAGCTTTCTTT.

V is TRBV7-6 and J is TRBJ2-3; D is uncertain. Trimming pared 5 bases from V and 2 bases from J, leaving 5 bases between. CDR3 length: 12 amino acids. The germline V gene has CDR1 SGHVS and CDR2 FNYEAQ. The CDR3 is CASSGTTDTQYF. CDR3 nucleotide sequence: TGTGCCAGCAGCGGCACCACAGATACGCAGTATTTT. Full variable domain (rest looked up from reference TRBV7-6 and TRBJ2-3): GAGVSQSPRYKVTKRGQDVALRCDPISGHVSLYWYRQALGQGPEFLTYFNYEAQQDKSGLPNDRFSAERPEGSISTLTIQRTEQRDSAMYRCASSGTTDTQYFGPGTRLTVL.

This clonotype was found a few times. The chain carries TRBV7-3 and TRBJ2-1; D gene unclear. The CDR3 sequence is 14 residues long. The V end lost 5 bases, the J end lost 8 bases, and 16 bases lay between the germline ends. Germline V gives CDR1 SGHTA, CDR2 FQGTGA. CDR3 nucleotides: TGTGCCAGCAGCCCTACCCTCGCCGAGGATGAGCAGTTCTTC. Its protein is CASSPTLAEDEQFF.

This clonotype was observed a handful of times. The CDR3, as DNA: TGTGCCACCGAACCCAGGGTCGGGCGATATGACACTGAAGCTTTCTTT. It codes for CATEPRVGRYDTEAFF. This chain links TRBV6-1 with TRBJ1-1, with D possibly matching TRBD1 (5 bases). The CDR3 has 16 amino acids. Deletions cut 10 bases from V and 3 bases from J, with 24 bases between. Germline values: CDR1 MNHNS, CDR2 SASEGT.

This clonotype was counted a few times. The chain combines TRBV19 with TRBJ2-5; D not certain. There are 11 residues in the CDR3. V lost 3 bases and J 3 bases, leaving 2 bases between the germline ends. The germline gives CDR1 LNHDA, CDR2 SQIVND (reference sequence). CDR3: CASSIKETQYF. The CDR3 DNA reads TGTGCCAGTAGTATCAAAGAGACCCAGTACTTC.

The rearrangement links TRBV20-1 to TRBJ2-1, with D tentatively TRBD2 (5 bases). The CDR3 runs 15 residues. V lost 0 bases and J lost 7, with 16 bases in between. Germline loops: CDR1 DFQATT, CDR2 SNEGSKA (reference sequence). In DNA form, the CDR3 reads TGCAGTGCTAGAGATCCCCTAGGACTGCAGAATGAGCAGTTCTTC. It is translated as CSARDPLGLQNEQFF.

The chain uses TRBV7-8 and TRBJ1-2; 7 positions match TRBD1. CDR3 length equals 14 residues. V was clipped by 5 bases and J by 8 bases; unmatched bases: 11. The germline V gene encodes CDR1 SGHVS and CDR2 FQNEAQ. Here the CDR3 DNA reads TGTGCCAGCAGCCAGGCGGGACAGACCTCAGGCTACACCTTC. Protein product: CASSQAGQTSGYTF.

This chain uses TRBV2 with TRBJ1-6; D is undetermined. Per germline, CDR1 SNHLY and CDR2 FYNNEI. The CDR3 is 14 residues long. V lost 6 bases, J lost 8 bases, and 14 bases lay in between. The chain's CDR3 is CASSYSSGYSPLHF. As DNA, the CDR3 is TGTGCCAGCAGCTACAGCTCGGGGTATTCACCCCTCCACTTT.

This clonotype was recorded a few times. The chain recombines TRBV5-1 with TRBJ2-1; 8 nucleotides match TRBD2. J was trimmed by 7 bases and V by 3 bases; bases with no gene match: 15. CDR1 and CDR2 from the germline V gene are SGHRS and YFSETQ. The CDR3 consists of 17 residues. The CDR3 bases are TGCGCCAGCAGCTCCGGGGTATTGGTAGCGGGGAAAAATGAGCAGTTCTTC. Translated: CASSSGVLVAGKNEQFF.

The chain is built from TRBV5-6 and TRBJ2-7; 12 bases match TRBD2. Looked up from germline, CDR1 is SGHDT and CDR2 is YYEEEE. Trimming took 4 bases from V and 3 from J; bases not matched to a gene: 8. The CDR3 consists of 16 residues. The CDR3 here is CASSGGLAGRFYEQYF. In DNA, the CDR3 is TGTGCCAGCAGCGGGGGACTAGCGGGTCGCTTCTACGAGCAGTACTTC.

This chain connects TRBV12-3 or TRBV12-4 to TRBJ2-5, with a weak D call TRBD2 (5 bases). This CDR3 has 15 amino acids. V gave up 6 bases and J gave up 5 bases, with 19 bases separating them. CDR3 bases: TGTGCCAGCAGATCGATAAACCGAAGAGGGGAGACCCAGTACTTC. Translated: CASRSINRRGETQYF.

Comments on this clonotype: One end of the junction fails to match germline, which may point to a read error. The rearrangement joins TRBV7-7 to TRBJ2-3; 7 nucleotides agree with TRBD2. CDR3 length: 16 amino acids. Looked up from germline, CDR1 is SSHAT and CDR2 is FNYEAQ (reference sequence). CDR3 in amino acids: CASSRLVGGDTDTQYF. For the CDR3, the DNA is TGTGCTAGCAGCCGACTAGTTGGGGGGGACACAGATACGCAGTATTTT.

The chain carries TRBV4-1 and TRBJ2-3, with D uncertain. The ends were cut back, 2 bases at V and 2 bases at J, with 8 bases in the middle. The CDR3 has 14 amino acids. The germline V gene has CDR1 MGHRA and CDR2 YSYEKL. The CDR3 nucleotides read TGCGCCAGCAGCCAAACGGCCAACACAGATACGCAGTATTTT. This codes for CASSQTANTDTQYF.